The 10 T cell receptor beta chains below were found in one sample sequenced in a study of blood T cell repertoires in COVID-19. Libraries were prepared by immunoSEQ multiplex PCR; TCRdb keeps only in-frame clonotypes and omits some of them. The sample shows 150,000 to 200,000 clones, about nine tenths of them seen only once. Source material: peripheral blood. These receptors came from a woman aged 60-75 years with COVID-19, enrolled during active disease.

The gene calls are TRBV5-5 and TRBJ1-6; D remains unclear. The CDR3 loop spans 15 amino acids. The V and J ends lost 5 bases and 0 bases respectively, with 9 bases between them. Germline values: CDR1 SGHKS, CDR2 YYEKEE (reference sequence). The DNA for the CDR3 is TGTGCCAGCAGTCGCGAAAGCTCCTATAATTCACCCCTCCACTTT. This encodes CASSRESSYNSPLHF.

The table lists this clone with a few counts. Written as DNA, the CDR3 is TGTGCCACCAAGGGACAGGGAACACCCCTCCACTTT. This sequence encodes CATKGQGTPLHF. The chain combines TRBV10-3 with TRBJ1-6, with 9 nucleotides matching TRBD1. Germline CDR1 and CDR2: ENHRY and SYGVKD. The CDR3 runs to 12 residues. After removal of 10 bases from V and 11 bases from J, the junction contained 6 bases not matched to a gene.

CDR3 amino acids: CASSTTDQPQHF. CDR3 nucleotides: TGTGCCAGCAGCACAACAGATCAGCCCCAGCATTTT. The rearrangement links TRBV9 to TRBJ1-5; D gene ambiguous. The V end lost 4 bases, the J end lost 5 bases, and 7 bases lay between the germline ends. The CDR3 is made up of 12 amino acids. The germline gives CDR1 SGDLS, CDR2 YYNGEE. Complete variable domain (other parts from reference TRBV9 and TRBJ1-5): DSGVTQTPKHLITATGQRVTLRCSPRSGDLSVYWYQQSLDQGLQFLIQYYNGEERAKGNILERFSAQQFPDLHSELNLSSLELGDSALYFCASSTTDQPQHFGDGTRLSIL.

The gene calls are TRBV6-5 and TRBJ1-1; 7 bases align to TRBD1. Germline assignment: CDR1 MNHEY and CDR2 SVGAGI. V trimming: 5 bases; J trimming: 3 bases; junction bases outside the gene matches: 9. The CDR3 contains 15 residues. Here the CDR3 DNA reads TGTGCCAGCAGTCCCCCGACAGGGAAGTACACTGAAGCTTTCTTT. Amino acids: CASSPPTGKYTEAFF.

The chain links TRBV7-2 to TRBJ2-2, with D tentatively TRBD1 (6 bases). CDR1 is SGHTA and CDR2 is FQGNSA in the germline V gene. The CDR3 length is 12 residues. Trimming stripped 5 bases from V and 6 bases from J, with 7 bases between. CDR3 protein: CASSRTAGELFF. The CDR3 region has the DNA TGTGCCAGCAGCCGGACAGCCGGGGAGCTGTTTTTT.

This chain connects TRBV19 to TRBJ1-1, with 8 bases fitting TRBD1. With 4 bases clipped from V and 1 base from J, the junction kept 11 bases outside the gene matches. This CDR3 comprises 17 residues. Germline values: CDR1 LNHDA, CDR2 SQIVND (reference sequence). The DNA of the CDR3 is TGTGCCAGTAGTAGACAGACAGGGGCAAACGGGAACACTGAAGCTTTCTTT. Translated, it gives CASSRQTGANGNTEAFF.

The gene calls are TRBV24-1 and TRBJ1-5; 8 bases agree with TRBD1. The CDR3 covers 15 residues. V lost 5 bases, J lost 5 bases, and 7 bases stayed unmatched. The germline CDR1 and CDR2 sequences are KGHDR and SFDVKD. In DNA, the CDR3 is TGTGCCACCAGTGCCCCAGGGGGCGTGGATCAGCCCCAGCATTTT. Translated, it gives CATSAPGGVDQPQHF.

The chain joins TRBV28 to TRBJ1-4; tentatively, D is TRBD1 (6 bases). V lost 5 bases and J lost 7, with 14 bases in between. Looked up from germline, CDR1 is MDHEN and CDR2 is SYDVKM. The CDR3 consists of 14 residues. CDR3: CASSLSGTSEKLFF. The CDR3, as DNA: TGTGCCAGCAGTCTATCCGGGACATCTGAAAAACTGTTTTTT.

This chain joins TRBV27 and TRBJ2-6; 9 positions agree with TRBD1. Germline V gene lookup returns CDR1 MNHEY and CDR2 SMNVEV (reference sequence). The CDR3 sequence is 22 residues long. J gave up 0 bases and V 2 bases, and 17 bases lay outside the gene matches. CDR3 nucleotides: TGTGCCAGCAGTTTAATAACCGGGACAGGGTTGTTTGTAAGCTCTGGGGCCAACGTCCTGACTTTC. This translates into CASSLITGTGLFVSSGANVLTF.

Here the CDR3 DNA reads TGCGCCAGCAGCTTTGAGGGTCGAAGTAATGAAAAACTGTTTTTT. It codes for CASSFEGRSNEKLFF. The chain couples TRBV5-1 to TRBJ1-4; D gene ambiguous. With 2 bases removed from V and 4 bases from J, the gap between germline ends came to 12 bases. Germline CDR1 reads SGHRS; CDR2 reads YFSETQ. This CDR3 has 15 residues.